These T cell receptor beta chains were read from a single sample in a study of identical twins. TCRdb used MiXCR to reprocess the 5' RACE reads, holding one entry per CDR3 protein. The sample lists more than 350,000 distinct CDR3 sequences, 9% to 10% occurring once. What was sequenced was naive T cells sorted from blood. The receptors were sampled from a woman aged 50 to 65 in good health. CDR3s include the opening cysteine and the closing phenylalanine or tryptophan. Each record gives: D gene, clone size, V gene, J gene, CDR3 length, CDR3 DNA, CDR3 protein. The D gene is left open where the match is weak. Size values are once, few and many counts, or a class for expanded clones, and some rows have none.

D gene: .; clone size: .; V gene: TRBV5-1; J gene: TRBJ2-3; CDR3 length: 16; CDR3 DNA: TGCGCCAGCAGCTTGGATGCCGAAAAACGCACAGATACGCAGTATTTT; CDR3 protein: CASSLDAEKRTDTQYF
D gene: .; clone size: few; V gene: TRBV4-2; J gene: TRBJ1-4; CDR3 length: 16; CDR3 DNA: TGTGCCAGCAGCCCTCCTTCCATATCAACTAATGAAAAACTGTTTTTT; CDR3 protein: CASSPPSISTNEKLFF
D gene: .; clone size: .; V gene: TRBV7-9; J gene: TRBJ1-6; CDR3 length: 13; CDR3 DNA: TGTGCCAGCAGCTTAGGTGGGACCCTTCCCCTCCACTTT; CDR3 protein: CASSLGGTLPLHF
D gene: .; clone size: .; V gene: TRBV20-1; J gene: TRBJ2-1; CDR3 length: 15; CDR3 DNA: TGCAGTGCTAGAGACCTTTTGCCGAACGGGGGTGAGCAGTTCTTC; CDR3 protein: CSARDLLPNGGEQFF
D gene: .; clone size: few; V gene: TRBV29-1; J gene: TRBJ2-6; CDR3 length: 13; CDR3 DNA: TGCAGCGCATCGGTTACTGGGGCCAACGTCCTGACTTTC; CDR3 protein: CSASVTGANVLTF
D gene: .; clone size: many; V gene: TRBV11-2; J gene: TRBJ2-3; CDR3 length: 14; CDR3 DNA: TGTGCCAGCAGCTTTGTGGCCGGGGTGGATACGCAGTATTTT; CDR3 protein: CASSFVAGVDTQYF
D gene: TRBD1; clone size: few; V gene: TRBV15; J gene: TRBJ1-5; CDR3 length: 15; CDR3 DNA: TGTGCCACCAGCAGGACAGGGGGCGCGGGACAGCCCCAGCATTTT; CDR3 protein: CATSRTGGAGQPQHF
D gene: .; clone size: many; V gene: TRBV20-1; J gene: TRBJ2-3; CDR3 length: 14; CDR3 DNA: TGCAGTGCTAGATTCACAGCTAGCACAGATACGCAGTATTTT; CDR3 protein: CSARFTASTDTQYF
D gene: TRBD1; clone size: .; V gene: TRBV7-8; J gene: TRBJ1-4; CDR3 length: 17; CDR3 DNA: TGTGCCAGCAGCTTACGGGCAGGGGGCGGAACTAATGAAAAACTGTTTTTT; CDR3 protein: CASSLRAGGGTNEKLFF
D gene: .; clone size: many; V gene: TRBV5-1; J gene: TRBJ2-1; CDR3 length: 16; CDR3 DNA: TGCGCCAGCAGCCCCCTACCTTTGGGCTCCTACAATGAGCAGTTCTTC; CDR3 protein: CASSPLPLGSYNEQFF
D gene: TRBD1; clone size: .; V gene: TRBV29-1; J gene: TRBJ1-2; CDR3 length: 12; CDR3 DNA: TGCAGCGTGGGACAGGGGGCTGGCGGCTACACCTTC; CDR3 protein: CSVGQGAGGYTF
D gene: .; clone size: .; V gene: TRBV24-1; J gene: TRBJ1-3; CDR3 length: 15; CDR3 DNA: TGTGCCACCAGTGATCCCCAGAGCTCTGGAAACACCATATATTTT; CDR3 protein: CATSDPQSSGNTIYF